Listed below are T cell receptor beta chains from one sample, sequenced in a study of blood T cell repertoires in COVID-19. The repertoire was sequenced with immunoSEQ multiplex PCR; TCRdb's copy has only in-frame clones and lacks some. The table shows roughly 280,000 clones, with around 90% occurring only once. What was sequenced was PBMCs or T cells enriched from blood (not recorded which). The source of these receptors is a woman aged 25 to 39 with acute COVID-19. Both conserved end residues are part of each CDR3. Each record gives: CDR3 protein, CDR3 DNA, J gene, clone size, V gene, D gene. D genes are given only for firm matches. A row's size may be missing; if present it is once, few, many or a size class.

CDR3: CASSFSTAGAYNEQFF
DNA: TGTGCCAGCAGCTTTAGCACGGCGGGGGCCTACAATGAGCAGTTCTTC
J: TRBJ2-1
size: .
V: TRBV7-3
D: TRBD2

CDR3: CASRISPGANYGYTF
DNA: TGTGCCAGCAGGATATCACCGGGGGCTAACTATGGCTACACCTTC
J: TRBJ1-2
size: .
V: TRBV5-6
D: .

CDR3: CASSFSGSAEQFF
DNA: TGTGCCAGCAGCTTCTCTGGGAGTGCTGAGCAGTTCTTC
J: TRBJ2-1
size: .
V: TRBV11-3
D: .

CDR3: CATSDSQGWNQPQHF
DNA: TGTGCCACCAGTGATTCGCAGGGCTGGAATCAGCCCCAGCATTTT
J: TRBJ1-5
size: .
V: TRBV24-1
D: .

CDR3: CAISYLGQGHGYTF
DNA: TGTGCCATCAGTTACCTCGGACAGGGACATGGCTACACCTTC
J: TRBJ1-2
size: many
V: TRBV10-3
D: TRBD1

CDR3: CASRTGQGTLGQPQHF
DNA: TGTGCCAGCAGGACGGGACAGGGGACTTTAGGGCAGCCCCAGCATTTT
J: TRBJ1-5
size: once
V: TRBV28
D: TRBD1

CDR3: CASRPGQGLTGELFF
DNA: TGCGCCAGCCGCCCGGGACAGGGACTCACCGGGGAGCTGTTTTTT
J: TRBJ2-2
size: once
V: TRBV5-1
D: TRBD1

CDR3: CASSSPPGQEAWNTEAFF
DNA: TGTGCCAGCAGCTCCCCCCCGGGACAGGAGGCGTGGAACACTGAAGCTTTCTTT
J: TRBJ1-1
size: few
V: TRBV9
D: TRBD1

CDR3: CASSIEDTYNEQFF
DNA: TGTGCCAGTAGTATAGAAGACACTTACAATGAGCAGTTCTTC
J: TRBJ2-1
size: .
V: TRBV19
D: .

CDR3: CASSPGTGGESYEQYF
DNA: TGTGCCAGCTCACCTGGGACAGGGGGCGAATCCTACGAGCAGTACTTC
J: TRBJ2-7
size: .
V: TRBV18
D: TRBD1

CDR3: CASSQQGANYGYTF
DNA: TGTGCCAGCAGCCAACAGGGGGCTAACTATGGCTACACCTTC
J: TRBJ1-2
size: .
V: TRBV14
D: TRBD1

CDR3: CASSFNRGGQGVYEQYF
DNA: TGTGCCAGCAGCTTCAACCGGGGGGGGCAGGGAGTATACGAGCAGTACTTC
J: TRBJ2-7
size: .
V: TRBV11-2
D: TRBD2

CDR3: CASSLLREKNTEAFF
DNA: TGTGCCAGCAGTTTATTGCGGGAGAAGAACACTGAAGCTTTCTTT
J: TRBJ1-1
size: .
V: TRBV27
D: .

CDR3: CASTPVEGQPQHF
DNA: TGTGCCAGCACCCCGGTAGAGGGTCAGCCCCAGCATTTT
J: TRBJ1-5
size: .
V: TRBV28
D: .

CDR3: CAISGDRNTEAFF
DNA: TGTGCCATCAGTGGGGACAGGAACACTGAAGCTTTCTTT
J: TRBJ1-1
size: .
V: TRBV10-3
D: TRBD1

CDR3: CASSTRTGGGSGYTDTQYF
DNA: TGTGCCAGTAGTACCCGGACAGGGGGCGGTTCTGGGTACACAGATACGCAGTATTTT
J: TRBJ2-3
size: few
V: TRBV19
D: TRBD1

CDR3: CASSPGLAGYVGGELFF
DNA: TGTGCCAGCAGCCCGGGACTAGCGGGATATGTCGGCGGGGAGCTGTTTTTT
J: TRBJ2-2
size: .
V: TRBV5-5
D: TRBD2

CDR3: CASSLDASQRGEAFF
DNA: TGCGCCAGCAGCTTGGACGCGTCGCAGAGGGGGGAAGCTTTCTTT
J: TRBJ1-1
size: .
V: TRBV5-1
D: .

CDR3: CASSSLTGKTNYGYTF
DNA: TGTGCCAGCAGTTCCCTGACGGGGAAGACTAACTATGGCTACACCTTC
J: TRBJ1-2
size: .
V: TRBV28
D: .

CDR3: CASSLTDKPYEQYF
DNA: TGTGCCAGCAGCTTAACAGACAAACCCTACGAGCAGTACTTC
J: TRBJ2-7
size: .
V: TRBV5-6
D: .

CDR3: CASSYSTGALGEQYF
DNA: TGTGCCAGCAGTTATTCTACAGGGGCCTTGGGCGAGCAGTACTTC
J: TRBJ2-7
size: .
V: TRBV6-5
D: TRBD1

CDR3: CASSEQGTGELFF
DNA: TGTGCCAGCAGTGAGCAGGGCACCGGGGAGCTGTTTTTT
J: TRBJ2-2
size: once
V: TRBV2
D: .

CDR3: CASSGSGTYEQYF
DNA: TGCGCCAGCAGCGGTAGCGGCACCTACGAGCAGTACTTC
J: TRBJ2-7
size: .
V: TRBV10-2
D: .

CDR3: CASSPQTSGRSTDTQYF
DNA: TGTGCCAGCTCACCACAAACTAGCGGGAGAAGCACAGATACGCAGTATTTT
J: TRBJ2-3
size: .
V: TRBV18
D: TRBD2

CDR3: CASSLVSGAYNEQFF
DNA: TGTGCCAGCAGTTTGGTGAGCGGAGCGTACAATGAGCAGTTCTTC
J: TRBJ2-1
size: .
V: TRBV28
D: .

CDR3: CASSGGTGRGYTF
DNA: TGTGCCAGCAGCGGAGGGACAGGGAGAGGCTACACCTTC
J: TRBJ1-2
size: .
V: TRBV7-9
D: TRBD1

CDR3: CASSYGSDTQYF
DNA: TGTGCCAGCAGCTACGGGTCAGATACGCAGTATTTT
J: TRBJ2-3
size: .
V: TRBV11-3
D: .

CDR3: CASSRQVRNTIYF
DNA: TGTGCCAGCAGCAGACAGGTCCGAAACACCATATATTTT
J: TRBJ1-3
size: once
V: TRBV28
D: .

CDR3: CASRGLAGSYEQYF
DNA: TGTGCCAGCAGAGGACTAGCGGGAAGCTACGAGCAGTACTTC
J: TRBJ2-7
size: .
V: TRBV28
D: TRBD2